These 8 T cell receptor beta chains were sequenced from one sample in a study of T cell responses to AZD1222 COVID-19 vaccine. The data were produced by immunoSEQ multiplex PCR, yet TCRdb's version contains in-frame clones alone and is incomplete. The sample includes about 110,000 clones, roughly 90% of them seen just once. The source material was peripheral blood, sampled on day 0 of AZD1222 vaccination. The origin of the receptors is an adult in good health.

The DNA for the CDR3 is TGTGCCACCAGCAGAGATTATAGGGAAGCCCATGGCTACACCTTC. It codes for CATSRDYREAHGYTF. The rearrangement links TRBV15 to TRBJ1-2, with D uncertain. The V and J ends lost 0 bases and 6 bases respectively, with 14 bases between them. The length of the CDR3 is 15 residues. Germline CDR1 reads LNHNV; CDR2 reads YYDKDF (reference sequence).

This clone was found once. This chain connects TRBV5-1 to TRBJ2-3; D might be TRBD1 or TRBD2, each matching 5 bases. V lost 0 bases and J 4 bases, leaving 12 bases between the germline ends. Germline assignment: CDR1 SGHRS and CDR2 YFSETQ. The length of the CDR3 is 15 residues. This chain's CDR3 is CASSLGVQGPDTQYF. The CDR3 bases are TGCGCCAGCAGCTTGGGGGTGCAGGGACCAGATACGCAGTATTTT.

The chain combines TRBV10-2 with TRBJ2-1; 10 nucleotides match TRBD2. J was trimmed by 9 bases and V by 8 bases; bases with no gene match: 10. The CDR3 has 14 amino acids. Germline CDR1 reads WSHSY; CDR2 reads SAAADI. This chain's CDR3 is CASRAAGGPSEQFF. Here the CDR3 DNA reads TGCGCCAGCCGGGCAGCGGGGGGGCCAAGTGAGCAGTTCTTC.

The chain carries TRBV3-1 (or the pseudogene TRBV3-2) and TRBJ2-3, with 9 bases fitting TRBD2. The CDR3 consists of 16 residues. Germline CDR1 is LGHDT and CDR2 is YNNKEL (reference sequence). The V and J ends lost 1 base and 3 bases, in that order; junction bases with no gene match: 5. CDR3 bases: TGTGCCAGCAGCCAAGCCCTAGCGGGGAAGACAGATACGCAGTATTTT. Its translation is CASSQALAGKTDTQYF.

This clone was recorded a few times. At the DNA level, this CDR3 is encoded by other sequences in the same sample as well. V usage is TRBV19 and J usage is TRBJ1-2, with a weak D call TRBD1 (6 bases). Trimming stripped 0 bases from V and 4 bases from J, with 9 bases between. Looked up from germline, CDR1 is LNHDA and CDR2 is SQIVND (reference sequence). The CDR3 is made up of 14 amino acids. The CDR3 spells CASSIETGSYGYTF. The CDR3 DNA sequence: TGTGCCAGTAGTATAGAGACAGGCTCCTATGGCTACACCTTC.

The rearrangement links TRBV21-1 to TRBJ2-7; whether TRBD2, the table's D call, matches the DNA was not checked. TRBV21-1 is flagged as a pseudogene. This CDR3 is 12 amino acids long. CDR3 in DNA: TGTGCCTTGGCCGGAGCGATGGGCGAGCAGTACTTC. Its protein product is CALAGAMGEQYF.

The chain carries TRBV5-1 and TRBJ1-2; weak D call: TRBD1 (5 bases). V lost 0 bases and J lost 6, with 12 bases in between. The germline gives CDR1 SGHRS, CDR2 YFSETQ. The CDR3 has 14 residues. The CDR3 nucleotides read TGCGCCAGCAGCTTGGATCCGACAGCAGATGGCTACACCTTC. Its translation is CASSLDPTADGYTF. The full variable domain, its missing parts supplied by reference TRBV5-1 and TRBJ1-2, is KAGVTQTPRYLIKTRGQQVTLSCSPISGHRSVSWYQQTPGQGLQFLFEYFSETQRNKGNFPGRFSGRQFSNSRSEMNVSTLELGDSALYLCASSLDPTADGYTFGSGTRLTVV.

The chain combines TRBV5-1 with TRBJ2-7; 10 bases fit TRBD1. This CDR3 has 14 amino acids. Per germline, CDR1 SGHRS and CDR2 YFSETQ. The V segment lost 3 bases and the J segment 3 bases; nucleotides outside the gene matches: 3. CDR3 sequence: CASSWGTGVYEQYF. The CDR3 DNA follows: TGCGCCAGCAGCTGGGGGACAGGGGTCTACGAGCAGTACTTC.